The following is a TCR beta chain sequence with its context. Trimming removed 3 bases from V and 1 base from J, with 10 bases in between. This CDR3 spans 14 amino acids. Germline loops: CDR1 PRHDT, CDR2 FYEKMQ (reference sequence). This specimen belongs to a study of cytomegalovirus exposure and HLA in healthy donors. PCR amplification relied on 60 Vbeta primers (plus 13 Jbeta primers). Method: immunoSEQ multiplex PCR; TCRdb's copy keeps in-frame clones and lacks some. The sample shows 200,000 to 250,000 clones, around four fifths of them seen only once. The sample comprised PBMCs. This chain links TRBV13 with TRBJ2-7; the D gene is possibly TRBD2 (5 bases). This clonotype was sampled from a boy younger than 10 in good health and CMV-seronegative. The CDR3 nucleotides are TGTGCCAGCAGCTTGCGGGTGACATCCTACGAGCAGTACTTC. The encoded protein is CASSLRVTSYEQYF.